This TCR beta chain comes out of a study of long-term antiretroviral therapy in people with HIV. The germline CDR1 and CDR2 sequences are SEHNR and FQNEAQ (reference sequence). The CDR3 runs to 12 residues. V was trimmed by 4 bases and J by 3 bases, leaving 7 bases between them. The authors ran the immunoSEQ assay, v3.0, at survey level. This table comes from immunoSEQ multiplex PCR, and its TCRdb copy is limited to in-frame clones, with some not included. The sample consists of tens of thousands of clones, about 83% of them appearing once. Sequenced here: unsorted PBMCs, sampled 4.7 to 5 years after starting antiretroviral therapy. The TCR comes from a middle-aged man with HIV. This rearrangement joins TRBV7-9 to TRBJ2-7; no clear D gene. CDR3 nucleotide sequence: TGTGCCAGCAGCTCGGACGGCTACGAGCAGTACTTC. Protein: CASSSDGYEQYF.